This TCR beta chain was captured by sequencing in a study of shared clonotypes between healthy human individuals. Study-wide background: Each donor had three CD4 naive, three CD4 memory, two CD8 naive and one CD8 memory plate.

All donors were healthy HIV-negative adults lacking recent acute infections or vaccinations. Deletions cut 1 base from V and 0 bases from J, with 6 bases between. The germline V gene encodes CDR1 SNHLY and CDR2 FYNNEI. CDR3 length equals 14 residues. Sorted-subset replicate PCRs used 150 to 250 ng of genomic DNA. This amount corresponded to 33,000 or so T cell genomes. Measured with immunoSEQ multiplex PCR; TCRdb has only the in-frame clones, and not every one. This table has 2 million to 2.5 million clones, about 94% appearing once. The specimen was naive CD4+ T cells sorted from blood. Subset reported: CD45RA+ positively selected. The chain is built from TRBV2 and TRBJ1-1; D is unresolved. This clonotype originated in a man between 18 and 35 years old in good health. CDR3: CASSEVPVNTEAFF. CDR3 coding DNA: TGTGCCAGCAGTGAAGTGCCAGTGAACACTGAAGCTTTCTTT.